This T cell receptor beta chain emerged from a study of shared clonotypes between healthy human individuals (dated by TCRdb to between 2020 and 2021). Looking at the study overall: The cohort included three men and a couple of women between 18 and 49 years of age. The study deeply sequenced blood TCR repertoires of about 5 healthy adults to estimate repertoire size and the extent of clonotype sharing between individuals. Between about 0.94 and 8.9 billion PBMCs per donor were obtained by leukapheresis. To increase sequencing depth and limit assay-specific biases, TCR repertoire library preparation and sequencing were carried out by different laboratories using diverse techniques. For each donor, CD4 naive and CD4 memory were each given three plates, CD8 naive was given two plates, and CD8 memory was given one plate.

Using the deep immunoSEQ assay, TCR CDR3 regions were amplified from genomic DNA by multiplex PCR. Extracted genomic DNA from each cell subset was spread evenly across all wells of several immunoSEQ 96-well plates, with each plate serving as a replicate. Each replicate PCR for sorted subsets received approximately 200 ng genomic DNA, equal to about 30,000 T cell genomes. Purified libraries were quantified with a Qubit 3.0 fluorometer, sized on a Bioanalyzer 2100, and re-quantified with the KAPA Library Quantification kit. Every immunoSEQ 96-well plate was sequenced on a dedicated single-read 150-cycle Illumina NextSeq 550 flow cell. Under the source paper's analysis protocol: Because only junctional sequences without quality scores were contained in the immunoSEQ output, filtering matching that applied to full-length reads could not be performed. Sequences were annotated with PyIR, a Python wrapper for IgBLAST v1.9, and V/J genes and CDR3 were assigned using IMGT germline references. Reads with weak V/J assignments (E-value above 1e-6), missing CDR3, stop codons, out-of-frame junctions, or ambiguous translated residues were removed. V3J clonotypes were defined as sequences sharing an identical inferred V gene, J gene, and CDR3 amino acid sequence. To compute the percentage overlap between repertoires, the number of shared unique clonotypes was divided by the size of the smaller repertoire. Repertoire richness was assessed with RTK rarefaction, the Chao1 estimator, and Recon v2.1 estimates of unobserved clonotypes. Generation probabilities were computed with OLGA for all TCRbeta clonotypes obtained by the gDNA method from a handful of donors. TCRdb stores this immuneACCESS table with in-frame sequences only. Part of the clones is absent; in the studies checked, under half of the shortfall reflects unresolved V genes, and no reason is known for the rest. The V and J calls and clone size are taken from that table; D and trimming were inferred from the DNA. The sample has 2.3 million or so clones on record, just over 90% of them singletons. Under 0.45% of the sample is taken by the ten largest.

General conclusions and limits of the study: Sharing across a few donors was observed for approximately 4.6% of naive CD4, over 3% of naive CD8, 2% to 2.5% of memory CD4, and about 0.4% of memory CD8 clonotypes. Pairwise subsampling indicated that sequencing depth was expected to affect the degree of clonotype sharing among donors. Rarefaction of sorted-subset datasets indicated incomplete sequencing despite the large sequencing depth. Only blood was sampled, and tissue TCR repertoires likely differ from those in blood. Higher generation probabilities were observed for clonotypes shared by all four sorted-subset donors than for non-shared clonotypes. Naive subsets generally had larger estimated clonotype richness than memory subsets did. Because the study included a small number of donors, the genetic and exposure-history diversity represented was limited.

As regards this clone: Its target antigen remains unknown. The sample holds no much larger clone one base away, and base qualities are not on file.

Healthy HIV-negative adults with no recently reported acute infections or vaccinations were included as donors. Only Caucasian adults living in Nashville, Tennessee, USA were represented among the donors. CD4+ T cells were enriched by magnetic negative selection, after which naive cells were positively selected on CD45RA and the negative fraction was taken as the memory subset. Blood was obtained by leukapheresis, after which PBMCs were separated by Ficoll-Histopaque density gradient centrifugation and cryopreserved in liquid nitrogen vapor phase. Analytical flow cytometry was used to check the purity and quantity of each magnetically sorted T cell population. Each sorted fraction had its genomic DNA isolated and then quantified by UV absorbance on a Nanodrop 2000c. In the germline V gene, CDR1 corresponds to SGHRS and CDR2 to YFSETQ. The germline V end is reduced by 3 bases and the J end by 1 base; junction bases left unmatched: 5. From the cysteine up to the phenylalanine, the CDR3 has a length of 16 residues. CDR3 DNA only is kept here, 48 bases in frame from base 1.

The chain couples TRBV5-1 to TRBJ2-3, with TRBD2 matching 10 junction bases. What was sequenced was naive CD4+ T cells from PBMCs. What the cell subset or site label conveys for this sample: CD45RA+ positively selected. The receptor was isolated from a young man in good health. Some clones in this sample may be carry-over from other donors' samples. This receptor carries the CDR3 CASSSGLAAGTDTQYF. The DNA is TGCGCCAGCAGCTCTGGACTAGCGGCAGGCACAGATACGCAGTATTTT.